Given below is one TCR beta chain in context. Its antigen remains unknown. Other DNA sequences of this sample code for an identical CDR3. V lost 5 bases to trimming and J lost 1 base; unmatched junction nucleotides: 6. The germline V gene has CDR1 LNHNV and CDR2 YYDKDF (reference sequence). The CDR3 totals 15 residues. The data were produced by immunoSEQ multiplex PCR, yet TCRdb's version contains in-frame clones alone and is incomplete. The sample comprises approximately 530,000 clones, approximately 95% of which are singletons, and about 0.067% rests with the top ten. The donors were all Caucasian adults (living in Nashville, Tennessee). The entry originates in a study of shared clonotypes between healthy human individuals. Across the study: With ages of 18 to 49, the donors were a couple of women and three men. General observations from the study: Incompleteness in sorted-subset sequencing, despite large depth, was shown by rarefaction.

The V and J genes are TRBV15 and TRBJ2-7; 9 bases are a match to TRBD2. What was sequenced was naive CD4+ T cells sorted from blood. Subset in this sample: CD45RA+ positively selected. This TCR derives from a woman in her twenties or thirties in good health. The CDR3 DNA reads as TGTGCCACCAGCCGGGAGACTAGCGGATCCTACGAGCAGTACTTC. Protein product: CATSRETSGSYEQYF. Combining the CDR3 with reference TRBV15 and TRBJ2-7 gives the whole variable domain DAMVIQNPRYQVTQFGKPVTLSCSQTLNHNVMYWYQQKSSQAPKLLFHYYDKDFNNEADTPDNFQSRRPNTSFCFLDIRSPGLGDTAMYLCATSRETSGSYEQYFGPGTRLTVT.